The present T cell receptor (beta chain) was sequenced within a study of cytomegalovirus exposure and HLA in healthy donors. CDR1 is MNHEY and CDR2 is SVGAGI in the germline V gene. The V and J ends lost 1 base and 5 bases respectively, with 9 bases between them. This CDR3 contains 13 residues. The PCR contained 60 Vbeta and 13 Jbeta primers. The repertoire was sequenced with immunoSEQ multiplex PCR; TCRdb's copy has only in-frame clones and lacks some. The sample shows around 140,000 clones, over 60% of them seen only once. This clone was seen a single time. Its antigen is unidentified. Notes on the study in general: Follow-up analysis later connected one missense variant in DCLRE1C with trimming of TCR beta V- and J-genes. There were 164 TCR beta chains listed as cytomegalovirus-associated.

The clonotype originates from a man between 40 and 49 years old in good health and CMV-seronegative. The genes are TRBV6-5 and TRBJ2-7, with D maybe TRBD2 (6 bases). Material for sequencing was PBMCs. The CDR3 sequence: CASSYWRGDEQYF. CDR3 DNA: TGTGCCAGCAGTTACTGGAGGGGAGACGAGCAGTACTTC.